The clone carrying this TCR beta chain occurred many times. Its antigen is as yet unknown. This record comes from a study of CD8 T cells in ankylosing spondylitis. The V segment lost 0 bases and the J segment 5 bases; nucleotides outside the gene matches: 8. The germline V gene encodes CDR1 SGHRS and CDR2 YFSETQ. The CDR3 has 16 residues. Each TCR beta library was made by quantitative 5'-RACE that incorporated molecular barcodes. TCRdb fed the 5' RACE reads into MiXCR, producing one record per CDR3 protein. Among around 770,000 distinct CDR3 sequences, around 11% were seen once, and the ten largest hold roughly 0.51%. Broader study findings: Roughly 8 highly homologous variants made up a TCR beta motif, and this motif appeared characteristic of ankylosing spondylitis blood.

This clonotype was sampled from a male donor with ankylosing spondylitis. The V call is TRBV5-1, the J call TRBJ2-1; TRBD2 matches at 7 bases. The sample consisted of blood, either unsorted or a sorted T cell fraction (not recorded which). The CDR3 loop reads CASSLAVRGRDNEQFF. In DNA, the CDR3 is TGCGCCAGCAGCTTGGCCGTCCGTGGGAGGGACAATGAGCAGTTCTTC.